The 16 T cell receptor beta chains below were found in one sample sequenced in a study of spatial heterogeneity in lung cancer. MiXCR was run by TCRdb on the 5' RACE reads, yielding one entry per CDR3 protein. The sample includes fewer than 150,000 distinct CDR3 sequences, roughly a tenth of them seen just once. As to time point: blood at routine non-recurrence follow-up after resection. This specimen consisted of PBMCs, obtained at follow-up. The receptors derive from a female donor with early-stage non-small cell lung cancer.

This clonotype was detected many times. CDR3 nucleotide sequence: TGTGCCAGCAGCCAGGACAGGGGCGAAGCTTTCTTT. Translation: CASSQDRGEAFF. J is TRBJ1-1 and V is TRBV2; 9 nucleotides line up with TRBD1. The CDR3 has 12 amino acids. Germline CDR1 reads SNHLY; CDR2 reads FYNNEI. V was pared by 6 bases and J by 8 bases, with 4 bases of the junction left unmatched.

The genes are TRBV10-3 and TRBJ2-2; D possibly corresponds to TRBD2 (5 bases). The V gene lost 6 bases and the J gene lost 1 base, with 9 bases spanning the gap. In germline, CDR1 is ENHRY, CDR2 SYGVKD. The CDR3 totals 14 residues. CDR3 nucleotide sequence: TGTGCCATCAGGCCCCGGGAGAACACCGGGGAGCTGTTTTTT. The encoded protein is CAIRPRENTGELFF.

This clonotype has more than one count but fewer than ten. The rearrangement joins TRBV2 to TRBJ2-2; D might be TRBD1 or TRBD2, each matching 5 bases. The CDR3 extends over 14 amino acids. Germline V gene sequence: CDR1 SNHLY, CDR2 FYNNEI. The germline V and J ends were trimmed by 8 bases and 1 base, with 11 bases remaining between them. CDR3 sequence (DNA): TGTGCCAGCTACCGGGACCAGAACACCGGGGAGCTGTTTTTT. Protein: CASYRDQNTGELFF.

The CDR3 nucleotides are TGTGCCAGCAGTCCAGCACAGGGTAATGCTTTCTTT. Its translation is CASSPAQGNAFF. The rearrangement joins TRBV27 to TRBJ1-1; a weak D match, TRBD1 (6 bases). The CDR3 is 12 residues long. Trimming stripped 5 bases from V and 11 bases from J, with 15 bases between. Germline values: CDR1 MNHEY, CDR2 SMNVEV (reference sequence).

This clonotype was counted at least ten times. The rearrangement links TRBV29-1 to TRBJ2-1; D uncertain. Per the germline V gene, CDR1 is SQVTM and CDR2 is ANQGSEA. The CDR3 is 15 amino acids. V shed 2 bases and J shed 0 bases, with 11 bases lying between them. CDR3 residues: CSVELDASSYNEQFF. CDR3 DNA sequence: TGCAGCGTTGAATTAGATGCCAGCTCCTACAATGAGCAGTTCTTC.

This clonotype turned up a few times. J is TRBJ1-2 and V is TRBV20-1; D is ambiguous. This CDR3 contains 14 residues. The V end lost 5 bases, the J end lost 0 bases, and 13 bases lay between the germline ends. Germline V lookup: CDR1 DFQATT, CDR2 SNEGSKA (reference sequence). The CDR3 here is CSAGREGTNYGYTF. CDR3 DNA sequence: TGCAGTGCTGGACGAGAAGGGACTAACTATGGCTACACCTTC.

Comment on this clonotype: The junction departs from germline at one end; a sequencing error may be responsible. This chain uses TRBV7-7 with TRBJ1-6; TRBD1 aligns across 10 bases. This CDR3 contains 16 residues. Germline CDR1 is SSHAT and CDR2 is FNYEAQ (reference sequence). The CDR3 protein is CASSQGQGIRDSPLHF. As DNA, the CDR3 is TGTGCTAGCAGCCAGGGACAGGGGATTAGGGATTCACCCCTCCACTTT. Drawing the rest from reference TRBV7-7 and TRBJ1-6, the complete variable domain is GAGVSQSPRYKVTKRGQDVTLRCDPISSHATLYWYQQALGQGPEFLTYFNYEAQPDKSGLPSDRFSAERPEGSISTLTIQRTEQRDSAMYRCASSQGQGIRDSPLHFGNGTRLTVT.

The CDR3 sequence: CSVGLSGRGTDTQYF. In nucleotides, the CDR3 is TGCAGCGTTGGCCTTAGCGGAAGGGGCACAGATACGCAGTATTTT. The chain is built from TRBV29-1 and TRBJ2-3, with D possibly TRBD2 on 6 matching bases. The CDR3 extends over 15 amino acids. Trimming shortened V by 4 bases and J by 1 base, and 15 bases separated the two germline ends. CDR1 is SQVTM and CDR2 is ANQGSEA in the germline V gene.

The V call is TRBV6-1, the J call TRBJ1-6; D not resolved. The CDR3 covers 16 residues. Germline values: CDR1 MNHNS, CDR2 SASEGT. The V end lost 2 bases, the J end lost 5 bases, and 13 bases lay between the germline ends. The CDR3 reads CASSEKPRGDNSPLHF. The CDR3 DNA sequence: TGTGCCAGCAGTGAAAAGCCTCGGGGAGATAATTCACCCCTCCACTTT.

This clonotype was detected only a few times. The CDR3 region is CASSIEGGNTEAFF. In DNA form, the CDR3 reads TGCGCCAGCAGCATCGAAGGAGGGAACACTGAAGCTTTCTTT. The chain has TRBV5-1 and TRBJ1-1, with D unclear. This CDR3 contains 14 residues. Germline-derived CDR1 and CDR2 are SGHRS and YFSETQ. Trimming took off 4 bases at V and 1 base at J, with 11 bases between the two ends.

This rearrangement joins TRBV20-1 to TRBJ1-1, with D tentatively TRBD1 (5 bases). The V gene lost 0 bases and the J gene lost 8 bases, with 16 bases spanning the gap. This CDR3 has 14 amino acids. The V gene's germline CDR1 is DFQATT and CDR2 SNEGSKA (reference sequence). CDR3: CSAREDTGTREAFF. The CDR3 DNA follows: TGCAGTGCTAGAGAGGACACGGGGACCCGAGAAGCTTTCTTT.

The gene calls are TRBV20-1 and TRBJ2-7; tentatively, D is TRBD2 (5 bases). V lost 6 bases, J lost 3 bases, and 15 bases lay in between. The CDR3 spans 13 residues. Germline-derived CDR1 and CDR2 are DFQATT and SNEGSKA (reference sequence). This CDR3 is CSAPYGLRYEQYF. The DNA for the CDR3 is TGCAGTGCACCTTACGGACTTCGCTACGAGCAGTACTTC.

V is TRBV7-2 and J is TRBJ2-1; D gene unclear. The CDR3 length is 13 residues. V was cut by 0 bases and J by 6 bases, with 6 bases left in between. Germline assignment: CDR1 SGHTA and CDR2 FQGNSA. The CDR3 nucleotides read TGTGCCAGCAGCTTAGCCCGGGCCAATGAGCAGTTCTTC. This gives the protein CASSLARANEQFF.

V is TRBV10-3 and J is TRBJ1-4; D unclear. This CDR3 contains 14 residues. Germline CDR1 and CDR2: ENHRY and SYGVKD. Trimming took 2 bases from V and 8 from J, leaving 12 bases between them. The CDR3 loop is CAISETALEEKLFF. The CDR3 DNA reads TGTGCCATCAGTGAGACAGCCCTTGAGGAAAAACTGTTTTTT.

The sample holds a few counts of this clonotype. This sequence joins TRBV9 and TRBJ1-2; maybe TRBD1 (6 bases). V was pared by 2 bases and J by 2 bases, with 10 bases between. In germline, CDR1 is SGDLS, CDR2 YYNGEE. The CDR3 loop spans 14 amino acids. This CDR3 reads CASSVTTGNYGYTF. CDR3 bases: TGTGCCAGCAGCGTGACGACAGGAAACTATGGCTACACCTTC.

The V call is TRBV10-3, the J call TRBJ2-7; D uncertain. CDR1 is ENHRY, CDR2 SYGVKD, per germline. V was pared by 3 bases and J by 5 bases, with 11 bases between. The CDR3 has 13 amino acids. The CDR3 loop reads CAISDPSSNEQYV. The CDR3 bases are TGTGCCATCAGTGATCCGTCTTCCAACGAGCAGTACGTC.